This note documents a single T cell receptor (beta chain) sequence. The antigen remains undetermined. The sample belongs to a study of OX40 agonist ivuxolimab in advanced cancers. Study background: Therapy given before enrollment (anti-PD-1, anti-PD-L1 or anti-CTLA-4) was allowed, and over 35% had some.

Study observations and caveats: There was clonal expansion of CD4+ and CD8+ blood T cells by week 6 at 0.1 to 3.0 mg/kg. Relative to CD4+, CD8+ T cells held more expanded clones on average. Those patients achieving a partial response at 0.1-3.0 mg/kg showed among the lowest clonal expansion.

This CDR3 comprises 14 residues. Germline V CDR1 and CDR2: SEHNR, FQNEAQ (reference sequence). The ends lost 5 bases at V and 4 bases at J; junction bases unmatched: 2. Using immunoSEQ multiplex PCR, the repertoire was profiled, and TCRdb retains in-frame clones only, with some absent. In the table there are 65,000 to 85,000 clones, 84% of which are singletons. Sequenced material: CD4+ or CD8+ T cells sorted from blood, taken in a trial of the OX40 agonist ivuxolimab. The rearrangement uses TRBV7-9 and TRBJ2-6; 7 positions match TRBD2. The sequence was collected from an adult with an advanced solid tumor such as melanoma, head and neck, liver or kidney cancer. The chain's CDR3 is CASSPSGGANVLTF. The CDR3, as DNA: TGTGCCAGCAGCCCTAGCGGAGGGGCCAACGTCCTGACTTTC.